These 8 T cell receptor beta chains originate from one sample sequenced in a study of blood T cell repertoires in COVID-19. Assay: immunoSEQ multiplex PCR; the TCRdb copy retains only in-frame clones and omits some. The data contain 250,000 to 300,000 clones, around 89% of them singletons. Sequenced: peripheral blood. These receptor sequences come from a man aged 40-50 years with acute or convalescent COVID-19.

The rearrangement joins TRBV5-1 to TRBJ1-4, with TRBD1 as a possible D gene (5 bases). V dropped 2 bases and J dropped 2 bases, with 10 bases sitting between them. Looked up from germline, CDR1 is SGHRS and CDR2 is YFSETQ. CDR3 length equals 15 residues. In DNA form, the CDR3 reads TGCGCCAGCAGCTTAGGGGATTACACTAATGAAAAACTGTTTTTT. Translating gives CASSLGDYTNEKLFF.

The chain combines TRBV4-1 with TRBJ1-2; 11 nucleotides line up with TRBD1. Germline assignment: CDR1 MGHRA and CDR2 YSYEKL. This CDR3 spans 14 amino acids. J lost 3 bases, V lost 4 bases, and 1 base had no gene match. The CDR3 is CASSLGQGDYGYTF. The CDR3 bases are TGCGCCAGCAGCCTGGGACAGGGGGACTATGGCTACACCTTC.

This rearrangement joins TRBV18 to TRBJ1-1, with 11 positions matching TRBD1. CDR3 length equals 14 residues. Trimming at V came to 3 bases and at J to 5 bases, leaving 2 bases not matched to a gene. CDR1 KGHSH and CDR2 LQKENI come from the germline V gene. The CDR3 loop reads CASSPGTGGTEAFF. The CDR3, as DNA: TGTGCCAGCTCACCCGGGACAGGGGGGACTGAAGCTTTCTTT.

For the CDR3, the DNA is TGCGCCAGCACCTCCGGACAGGGCACTACCGGGGAGCTGTTTTTT. This encodes CASTSGQGTTGELFF. V and J are TRBV10-1 and TRBJ2-2, with 8 positions matching TRBD1. Trimming cost V 7 bases and J 5 bases; bases outside gene matches: 9. Germline V gene data show CDR1 as WNHNN and CDR2 as SYGVQD (reference sequence). This CDR3 contains 15 residues.

The chain joins TRBV2 to TRBJ1-5, with 7 bases fitting TRBD1. The CDR3 covers 15 residues. Trimming cost V 4 bases and J 4 bases; bases outside gene matches: 7. From germline, CDR1 is SNHLY and CDR2 FYNNEI. Written as DNA, the CDR3 is TGTGCCAGCAGTGGCGGGACAGCAGGTAATCAGCCCCAGCATTTT. This codes for CASSGGTAGNQPQHF. Complete variable domain (other parts from reference TRBV2 and TRBJ1-5): EPEVTQTPSHQVTQMGQEVILRCVPISNHLYFYWYRQILGQKVEFLVSFYNNEISEKSEIFDDQFSVERPDGSNFTLKIRSTKLEDSAMYFCASSGGTAGNQPQHFGDGTRLSIL.

The chain carries TRBV20-1 and TRBJ1-1; no reliable D call. The CDR3 is made up of 10 amino acids. Trimming took off 1 base at V and 8 bases at J, with 5 bases between the two ends. CDR1 and CDR2 from the germline V gene are DFQATT and SNEGSKA (reference sequence). CDR3 protein: CSARGLEAFF. Here the CDR3 DNA reads TGCAGTGCTAGAGGGCTGGAAGCTTTCTTT.

The chain combines TRBV5-4 with TRBJ1-6; weak D call: TRBD1 (6 bases). Between the trimmed V and J ends, which lost 2 bases and 10 bases, there was a span of 13 bases. The CDR3 sequence is 14 residues long. Germline V lookup: CDR1 SGHNT, CDR2 YYREEE (reference sequence). The CDR3 reads CASSLQGKGSPLHF. CDR3 DNA: TGTGCCAGCAGCTTACAGGGCAAAGGATCACCCCTCCACTTT.

The chain combines TRBV2 with TRBJ1-2, with 8 bases matching TRBD1. Trimming at V came to 5 bases and at J to 3 bases, leaving 5 bases not matched to a gene. This CDR3 has 14 amino acids. Germline assignment: CDR1 SNHLY and CDR2 FYNNEI. This CDR3 reads CASSTGGGDYGYTF. CDR3 DNA sequence: TGTGCCAGCAGTACAGGGGGTGGCGACTATGGCTACACCTTC.